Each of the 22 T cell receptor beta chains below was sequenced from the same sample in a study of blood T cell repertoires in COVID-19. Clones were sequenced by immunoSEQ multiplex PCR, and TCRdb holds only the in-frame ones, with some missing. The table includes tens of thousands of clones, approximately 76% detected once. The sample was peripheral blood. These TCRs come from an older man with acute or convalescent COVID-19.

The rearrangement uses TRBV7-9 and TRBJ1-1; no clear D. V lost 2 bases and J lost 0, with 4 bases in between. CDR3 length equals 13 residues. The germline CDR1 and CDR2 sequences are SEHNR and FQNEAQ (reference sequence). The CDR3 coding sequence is TGTGCCAGCAGCTTATCAGTGAACACTGAAGCTTTCTTT. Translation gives CASSLSVNTEAFF.

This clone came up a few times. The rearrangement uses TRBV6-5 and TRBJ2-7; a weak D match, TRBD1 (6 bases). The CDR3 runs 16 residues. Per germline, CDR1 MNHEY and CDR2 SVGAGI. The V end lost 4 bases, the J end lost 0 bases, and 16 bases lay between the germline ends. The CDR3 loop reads CASSLPSGVSSYEQYV. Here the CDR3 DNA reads TGTGCCAGCAGTTTACCTTCAGGGGTGAGCTCCTACGAGCAGTACGTC.

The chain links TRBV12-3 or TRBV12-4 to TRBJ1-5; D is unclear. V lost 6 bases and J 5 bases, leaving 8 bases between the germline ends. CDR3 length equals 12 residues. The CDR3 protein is CASSSRDQPQHF. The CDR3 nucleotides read TGTGCCAGCAGCTCACGGGATCAGCCCCAGCATTTT.

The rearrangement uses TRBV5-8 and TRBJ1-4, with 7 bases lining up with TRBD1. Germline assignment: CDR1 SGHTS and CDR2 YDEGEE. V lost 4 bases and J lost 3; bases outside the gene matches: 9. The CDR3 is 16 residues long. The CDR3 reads CASSHGTEPPNEKLFF. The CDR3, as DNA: TGTGCCAGCAGCCATGGGACAGAACCTCCTAATGAAAAACTGTTTTTT. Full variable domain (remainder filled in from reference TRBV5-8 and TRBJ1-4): EAGVTQSPTHLIKTRGQQATLRCSPISGHTSVYWYQQALGLGLQFLLWYDEGEERNRGNFPPRFSGRQFPNYSSELNVNALELEDSALYLCASSHGTEPPNEKLFFGSGTQLSVL.

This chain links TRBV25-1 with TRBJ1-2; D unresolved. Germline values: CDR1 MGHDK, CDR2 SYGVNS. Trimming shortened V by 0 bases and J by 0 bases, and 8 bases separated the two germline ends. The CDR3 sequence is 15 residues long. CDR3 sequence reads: CASSEYSVSNYGYTF. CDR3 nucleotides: TGTGCCAGCAGTGAATATTCCGTCTCTAACTATGGCTACACCTTC.

The CDR3 sequence is CASSLKESYEQYF. CDR3 sequence (DNA): TGTGCCAGCAGTTTAAAGGAGTCCTACGAGCAGTACTTC. V and J are TRBV27 and TRBJ2-7; D ambiguous. Germline V CDR1 and CDR2: MNHEY, SMNVEV (reference sequence). The CDR3 is made up of 13 amino acids. Between the trimmed V and J ends, which lost 2 bases and 1 base, there was a span of 6 bases.

The CDR3 region has the DNA TGTGCCAGTAGTATCGCAGGTTATCAGCCCCAGCATTTT. Translating it yields CASSIAGYQPQHF. J is TRBJ1-5 and V is TRBV19; D not certain. Trimming cost V 3 bases and J 5 bases, with 8 bases left between them. Germline CDR1 reads LNHDA; CDR2 reads SQIVND (reference sequence). This CDR3 region has 13 residues.

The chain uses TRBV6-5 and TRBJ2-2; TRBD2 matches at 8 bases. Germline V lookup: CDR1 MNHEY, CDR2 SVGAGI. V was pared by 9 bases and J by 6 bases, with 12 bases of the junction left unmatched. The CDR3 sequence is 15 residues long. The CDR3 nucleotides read TGTGCCAGTTCCTACGTGGGTAGCGGGGCCGGGGAGCTGTTTTTT. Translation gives CASSYVGSGAGELFF.

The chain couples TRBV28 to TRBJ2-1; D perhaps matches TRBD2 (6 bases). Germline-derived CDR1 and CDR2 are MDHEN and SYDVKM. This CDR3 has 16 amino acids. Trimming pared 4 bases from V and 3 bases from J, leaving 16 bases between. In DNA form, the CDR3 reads TGTGCCAGCAGTTCGGGGGACGGGACTCACTACAATGAGCAGTTCTTC. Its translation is CASSSGDGTHYNEQFF.

DNA of the CDR3: TGTGCCAGTAGCCCCGAAGGGGGCTTATCCTACGAGCAGTACTTC. This translates into CASSPEGGLSYEQYF. The chain links TRBV19 to TRBJ2-7, with TRBD1 identical over 7 bases. CDR1 and CDR2 from the germline V gene are LNHDA and SQIVND (reference sequence). Trimming at V came to 6 bases and at J to 1 base, leaving 9 bases not matched to a gene. The CDR3 loop spans 15 amino acids.

CDR3 residues: CASVGIAGTNEQFF. For the CDR3, the DNA is TGCGCCAGCGTCGGGATAGCGGGAACCAATGAGCAGTTCTTC. The V call is TRBV5-1, the J call TRBJ2-1, with 8 bases matching TRBD2. V was pared by 7 bases and J by 6 bases, with 9 bases of the junction left unmatched. The germline CDR1 and CDR2 sequences are SGHRS and YFSETQ. This CDR3 contains 14 residues.

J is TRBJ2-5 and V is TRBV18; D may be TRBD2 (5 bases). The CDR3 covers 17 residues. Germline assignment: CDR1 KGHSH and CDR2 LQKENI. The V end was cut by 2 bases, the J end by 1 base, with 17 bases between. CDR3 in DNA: TGTGCCAGCTCACCAAGTTTGCTAGCCGGTGGCCAAGAGACCCAGTACTTC. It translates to CASSPSLLAGGQETQYF.

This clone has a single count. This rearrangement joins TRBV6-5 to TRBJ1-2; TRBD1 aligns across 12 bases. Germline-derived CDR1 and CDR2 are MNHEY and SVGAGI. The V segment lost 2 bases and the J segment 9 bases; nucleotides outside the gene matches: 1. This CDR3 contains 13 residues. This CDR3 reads CASSYGTGGSYTF. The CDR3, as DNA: TGTGCCAGCAGTTACGGGACAGGGGGCAGCTACACCTTC.

DNA of the CDR3: TGCGCCAGCAGCCGGATAAGTAGTGGGGAGACCATCTATGGCTACACCTTC. Translation gives CASSRISSGETIYGYTF. This chain connects TRBV4-1 to TRBJ1-2, with unresolved D. Trimming pared 4 bases from V and 4 bases from J, leaving 22 bases between. CDR3 length: 17 residues. Germline V gives CDR1 MGHRA, CDR2 YSYEKL.

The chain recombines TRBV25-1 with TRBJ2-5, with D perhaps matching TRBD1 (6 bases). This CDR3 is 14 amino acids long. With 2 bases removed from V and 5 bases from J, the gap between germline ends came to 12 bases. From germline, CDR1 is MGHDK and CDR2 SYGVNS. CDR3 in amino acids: CASSEAGVLETQYF. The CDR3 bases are TGTGCCAGCAGTGAAGCAGGGGTGTTGGAGACCCAGTACTTC. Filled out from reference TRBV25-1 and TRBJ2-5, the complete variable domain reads EADIYQTPRYLVIGTGKKITLECSQTMGHDKMYWYQQDPGMELHLIHYSYGVNSTEKGDLSSESTVSRIRTEHFPLTLESARPSHTSQYLCASSEAGVLETQYFGPGTRLLVL.

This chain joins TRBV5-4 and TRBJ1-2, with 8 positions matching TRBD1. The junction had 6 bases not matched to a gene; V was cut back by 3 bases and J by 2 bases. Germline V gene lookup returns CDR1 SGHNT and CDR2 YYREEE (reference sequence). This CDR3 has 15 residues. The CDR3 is CASSYQDRDNYGYTF. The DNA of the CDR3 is TGTGCCAGCAGCTACCAGGACAGGGACAACTATGGCTACACCTTC.

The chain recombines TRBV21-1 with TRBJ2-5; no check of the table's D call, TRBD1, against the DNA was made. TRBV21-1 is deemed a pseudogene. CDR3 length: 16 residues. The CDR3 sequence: CASSTPTGRGSETQYF. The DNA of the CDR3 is TGTGCCAGCAGCACACCCACAGGCAGGGGTTCAGAGACCCAGTACTTC.

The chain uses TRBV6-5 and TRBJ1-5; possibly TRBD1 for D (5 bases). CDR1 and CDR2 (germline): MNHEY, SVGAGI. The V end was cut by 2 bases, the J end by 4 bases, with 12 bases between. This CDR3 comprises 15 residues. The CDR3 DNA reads TGTGCCAGCAGTTACAGAGCTGGACAAAATCAGCCCCAGCATTTT. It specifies CASSYRAGQNQPQHF.

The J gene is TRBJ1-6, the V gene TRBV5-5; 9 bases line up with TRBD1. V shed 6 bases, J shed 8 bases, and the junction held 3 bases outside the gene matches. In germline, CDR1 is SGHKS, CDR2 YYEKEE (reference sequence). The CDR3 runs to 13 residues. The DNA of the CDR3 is TGTGCCAGCACCTGGACAGGGGATTCACCCCTCCACTTT. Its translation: CASTWTGDSPLHF.

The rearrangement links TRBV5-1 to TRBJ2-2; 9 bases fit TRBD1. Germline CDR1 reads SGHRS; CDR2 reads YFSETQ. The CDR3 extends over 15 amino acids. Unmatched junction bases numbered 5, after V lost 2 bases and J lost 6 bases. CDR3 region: CASSFGTGYSGELFF. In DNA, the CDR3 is TGCGCCAGCAGCTTTGGGACAGGGTACTCCGGGGAGCTGTTTTTT.

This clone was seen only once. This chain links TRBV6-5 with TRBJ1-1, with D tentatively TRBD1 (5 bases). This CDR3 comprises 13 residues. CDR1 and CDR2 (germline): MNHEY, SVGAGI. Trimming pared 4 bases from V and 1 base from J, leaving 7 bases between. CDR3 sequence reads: CASSLGGNTEAFF. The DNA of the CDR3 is TGTGCCAGCAGTTTGGGGGGGAACACTGAAGCTTTCTTT.

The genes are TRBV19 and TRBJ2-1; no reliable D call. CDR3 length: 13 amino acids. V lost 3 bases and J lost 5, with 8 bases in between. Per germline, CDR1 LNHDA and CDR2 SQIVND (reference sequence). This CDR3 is CASSMRLDNEQFF. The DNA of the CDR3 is TGTGCCAGTAGTATGAGGCTGGACAATGAGCAGTTCTTC.